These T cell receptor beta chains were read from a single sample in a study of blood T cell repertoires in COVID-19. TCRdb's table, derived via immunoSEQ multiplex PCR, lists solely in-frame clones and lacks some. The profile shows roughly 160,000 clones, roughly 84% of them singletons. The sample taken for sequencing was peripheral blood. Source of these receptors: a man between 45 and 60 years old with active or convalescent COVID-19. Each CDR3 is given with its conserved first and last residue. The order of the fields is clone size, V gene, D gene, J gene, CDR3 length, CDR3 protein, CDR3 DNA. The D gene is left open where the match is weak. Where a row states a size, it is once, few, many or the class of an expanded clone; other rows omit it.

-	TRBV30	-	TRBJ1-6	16	CAWSVPTVTYNSPLHF	TGTGCCTGGAGTGTACCCACAGTTACCTATAATTCACCCCTCCACTTT
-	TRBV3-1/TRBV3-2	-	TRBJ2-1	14	CASREAAGVDEQFF	TGTGCCAGCAGAGAGGCGGCAGGGGTGGATGAGCAGTTCTTC
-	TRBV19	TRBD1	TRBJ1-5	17	CASSKNLGQARYQPQHF	TGTGCCAGTAGTAAAAATCTCGGACAGGCTCGGTATCAGCCCCAGCATTTT
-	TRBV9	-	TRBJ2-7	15	CASSVGVTGSYEQYF	TGTGCCAGCAGCGTAGGGGTGACGGGCTCCTACGAGCAGTACTTC
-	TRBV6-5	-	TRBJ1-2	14	CASYLPGGGSGYTF	TGTGCCAGTTACCTACCGGGCGGGGGAAGTGGCTACACCTTC
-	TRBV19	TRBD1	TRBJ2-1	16	CASSRRRGQGGYEQFF	TGTGCCAGTAGTAGAAGGAGAGGACAGGGGGGCTATGAGCAGTTCTTC
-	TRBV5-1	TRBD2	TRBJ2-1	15	CASSDSGRANNEQFF	TGCGCCAGCAGTGATAGCGGGAGGGCCAACAATGAGCAGTTCTTC
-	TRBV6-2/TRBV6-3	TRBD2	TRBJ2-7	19	CASSYSASGVNFDSYEQYF	TGTGCCAGCAGTTACTCGGCTAGCGGGGTGAATTTTGACTCCTACGAGCAGTACTTC
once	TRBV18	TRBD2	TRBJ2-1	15	CASSPGLAGYNEQFF	TGTGCCAGCTCACCAGGGCTAGCGGGTTACAATGAGCAGTTCTTC
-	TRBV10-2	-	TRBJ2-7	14	CASSLGLVAYEQYF	TGCGCCAGCAGTTTGGGACTCGTAGCCTACGAGCAGTACTTC
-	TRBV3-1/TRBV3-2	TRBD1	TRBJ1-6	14	CASSLRTGNSPLHF	TGTGCCAGCAGCCTGAGGACAGGAAATTCACCCCTCCACTTT
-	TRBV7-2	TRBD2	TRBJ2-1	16	CASSPSGSGGPNEQFF	TGTGCCAGCAGCCCTTCAGGGTCGGGGGGGCCGAATGAGCAGTTCTTC
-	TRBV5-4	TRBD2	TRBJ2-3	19	CASSETSGGTAGGTDTQYF	TGTGCCAGCAGCGAGACTAGCGGGGGAACAGCGGGGGGCACAGATACGCAGTATTTT
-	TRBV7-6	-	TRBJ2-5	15	CASSLVVGTQETQYF	TGTGCCAGCAGCTTAGTAGTGGGGACACAAGAGACCCAGTACTTC
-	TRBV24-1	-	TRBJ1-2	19	CATSDLLLRPSITDYGYTF	TGTGCCACCAGTGACCTTCTACTCAGGCCCTCTATTACAGACTATGGCTACACCTTC
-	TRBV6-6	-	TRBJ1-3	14	CASSYSSQGNTIYF	TGTGCCAGCAGTTACTCCTCACAGGGAAACACCATATATTTT
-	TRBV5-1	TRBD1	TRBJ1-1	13	CASSLNRGVEAFF	TGCGCCAGCAGCTTGAACAGGGGGGTCGAAGCTTTCTTT
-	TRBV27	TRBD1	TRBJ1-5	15	CASSLSPGGHQPQHF	TGTGCCAGCAGTTTATCCCCAGGGGGCCATCAGCCCCAGCATTTT
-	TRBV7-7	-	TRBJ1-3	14	CARNLQYLEGTIYF	TGTGCTCGCAACCTACAGTATCTGGAGGGCACCATATATTTT
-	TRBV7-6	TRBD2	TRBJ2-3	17	CATRSGTSGTSTDTQYF	TGTGCTACACGATCCGGGACTAGCGGGACCAGCACAGATACGCAGTATTTT
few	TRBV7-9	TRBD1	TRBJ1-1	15	CASSSGTGTNTEAFF	TGTGCCAGCAGCTCCGGGACAGGGACGAACACTGAAGCTTTCTTT
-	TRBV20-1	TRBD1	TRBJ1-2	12	CSASPGGRGYTF	TGCAGTGCTAGTCCAGGGGGCCGTGGCTACACCTTC
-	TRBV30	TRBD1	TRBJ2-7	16	CAWSSTDRGLPYEQYF	TGTGCCTGGAGCTCAACTGACAGGGGTCTCCCCTACGAGCAGTACTTC
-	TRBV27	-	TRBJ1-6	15	CASSFNPGLDSPLHF	TGTGCCAGCAGTTTTAATCCCGGACTTGATTCACCCCTCCACTTT
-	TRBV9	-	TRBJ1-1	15	CASSVDGQTNTEAFF	TGTGCCAGCAGCGTAGATGGCCAGACTAACACTGAAGCTTTCTTT
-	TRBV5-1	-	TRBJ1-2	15	CASSWRLSRGYGYTF	TGCGCCAGCAGCTGGAGACTCTCTCGAGGCTATGGCTACACCTTC
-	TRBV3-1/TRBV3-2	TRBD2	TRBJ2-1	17	CASSRSFSGKLSHEQFF	TGTGCCAGCAGCCGATCTTTTAGCGGGAAACTTAGTCATGAGCAGTTCTTC
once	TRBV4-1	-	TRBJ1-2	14	CASSLQYRDGGYTF	TGCGCCAGCAGCCTCCAATACAGGGACGGTGGCTACACCTTC
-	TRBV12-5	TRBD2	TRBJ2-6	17	CASGFEERESGANVLTF	TGTGCTAGTGGTTTTGAGGAGCGGGAGTCTGGGGCCAACGTCCTGACTTTC
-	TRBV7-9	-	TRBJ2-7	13	CASTFQGSYEQYF	TGTGCCAGCACCTTCCAGGGCTCCTACGAGCAGTACTTC
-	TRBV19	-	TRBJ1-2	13	CASSMVRGSGYTF	TGTGCCAGTAGTATGGTCAGGGGATCTGGCTACACCTTC
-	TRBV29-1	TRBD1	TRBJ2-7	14	CSITGQGKQGEQYF	TGCAGTATAACTGGACAGGGCAAACAGGGGGAGCAGTACTTC
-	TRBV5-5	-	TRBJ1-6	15	CASSFRFPSNSPLHF	TGTGCCAGCAGCTTCAGGTTTCCCTCCAATTCACCCCTCCACTTT
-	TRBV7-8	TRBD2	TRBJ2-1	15	CASSSGTTPYNEQFF	TGTGCCAGCAGCTCCGGGACTACCCCCTACAATGAGCAGTTCTTC
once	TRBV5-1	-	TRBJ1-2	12	CASYLRGYGYTF	TGCGCCAGCTATTTACGGGGCTATGGCTACACCTTC
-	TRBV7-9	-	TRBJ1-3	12	CASSYGGNTIYF	TGTGCCAGCAGCTATGGAGGGAACACCATATATTTT
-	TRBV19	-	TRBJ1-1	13	CASSAIRGTEAFF	TGTGCCAGTAGTGCCATCAGGGGCACTGAAGCTTTCTTT
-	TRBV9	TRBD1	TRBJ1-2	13	CASSVGTGYGYTF	TGTGCCAGCAGCGTTGGGACAGGCTATGGCTACACCTTC
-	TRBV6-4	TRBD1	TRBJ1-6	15	CASSFNRGRDSPLHF	TGTGCCAGCAGTTTTAACAGGGGGCGTGATTCACCCCTCCACTTT
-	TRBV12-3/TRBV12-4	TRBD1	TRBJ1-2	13	CASSWTGDAGYTF	TGTGCCAGCAGTTGGACAGGGGATGCGGGCTACACCTTC
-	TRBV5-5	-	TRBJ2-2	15	CASSLFQGRAGELFF	TGTGCCAGCAGCTTGTTCCAGGGTAGGGCCGGGGAGCTGTTTTTT
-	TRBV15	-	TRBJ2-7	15	CATSRGGPSSYEQYF	TGTGCCACCAGCAGAGGGGGGCCCAGCTCCTACGAGCAGTACTTC
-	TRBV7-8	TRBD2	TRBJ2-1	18	CASSLPSLLAGQNREQFF	TGTGCCAGCAGCTTACCGAGCCTACTAGCGGGTCAAAACCGGGAGCAGTTCTTC
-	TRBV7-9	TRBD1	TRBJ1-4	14	CASSFRQGSEKLFF	TGTGCCAGCAGCTTCCGACAGGGGAGTGAAAAACTGTTTTTT
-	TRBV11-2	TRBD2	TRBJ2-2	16	CASSLKLAGNTGELFF	TGTGCCAGCAGCTTAAAACTAGCGGGAAACACCGGGGAGCTGTTTTTT
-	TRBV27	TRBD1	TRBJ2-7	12	CASRTGTYEQYF	TGTGCCAGCAGGACAGGGACCTACGAGCAGTACTTC
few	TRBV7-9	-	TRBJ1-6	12	CASSFEASPLHF	TGTGCCAGCAGCTTTGAGGCCTCACCCCTCCACTTT
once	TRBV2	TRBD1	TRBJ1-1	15	CASSETWGQNWLAFF	TGTGCCAGCAGTGAAACATGGGGACAGAATTGGCTAGCTTTCTTT
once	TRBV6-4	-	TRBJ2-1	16	CASSEARGASYNEQFF	TGTGCCAGCAGTGAGGCCCGGGGGGCATCCTACAATGAGCAGTTCTTC
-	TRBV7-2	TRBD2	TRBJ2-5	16	CASSLVTSGDQETQYF	TGTGCCAGCAGCTTAGTAACTAGCGGCGACCAAGAGACCCAGTACTTC
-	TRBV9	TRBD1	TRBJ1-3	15	CASSVEGARGNTIYF	TGTGCCAGCAGCGTAGAGGGGGCTCGCGGAAACACCATATATTTT
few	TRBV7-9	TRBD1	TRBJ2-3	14	CASSMTGSTDTQYF	TGTGCCAGCAGCATGACAGGGAGCACAGATACGCAGTATTTT
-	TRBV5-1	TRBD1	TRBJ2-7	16	CASSPIPQTGSYEQYF	TGCGCCAGCAGCCCCATACCACAGACAGGGAGCTACGAGCAGTACTTC